The entry that follows covers one T cell receptor (beta chain) sequence. Its target is unknown. The CDR3 consists of 13 residues. In germline, CDR1 is LNHDA, CDR2 SQIVND (reference sequence). V lost 6 bases and J lost 4, with 13 bases in between. With 60 Vbeta and 13 Jbeta primers, the PCR was carried out. TCRdb's copy holds only in-frame clones and misses some; the assay was immunoSEQ multiplex PCR. Here the sample spans 160,000 or so clones, more than 75% being singletons. The record originates from a study of cytomegalovirus exposure and HLA in healthy donors. Looking at the study overall: Previous work identified 90 million to 130 million unique TCR beta sequences from about 200 million T cells.

General observations from the study: It is likely that the observed cluster of highly shared sequence variants was a sequencing artifact.

Sequencing was performed on PBMCs. This TCR was recovered from a male donor in good health and CMV-seronegative. This chain joins TRBV19 and TRBJ2-7, with no clear D. The CDR3 region is CASSLAGTYEQYF. For the CDR3, the DNA is TGTGCCAGTAGCTTGGCAGGAACTTACGAGCAGTACTTC.